Listed below are T cell receptor beta chains from one sample, sequenced in a study of T cell responses to AZD1222 COVID-19 vaccine. The data were produced by immunoSEQ multiplex PCR, yet TCRdb's version contains in-frame clones alone and is incomplete. The sample lists about 99,000 clones, about nine tenths occurring once. The sample in question was peripheral blood, obtained on day 0 of AZD1222 vaccination. The receptors originated from an adult in good health. Both conserved end residues are part of each CDR3. The D gene is left open where the match is weak.

V gene	D gene	J gene	CDR3 protein
TRBV7-2	.	TRBJ1-1	CATSERGVTEAFF
TRBV30	TRBD1	TRBJ2-7	CAWTTGSISYEQYF
TRBV11-2	TRBD1	TRBJ1-1	CASSLLGQGAMNTEAFF
TRBV7-2	.	TRBJ2-3	CASSRFGDTQYF
TRBV7-2	TRBD2	TRBJ2-1	CASSLGGSGSTNEQFF
TRBV19	.	TRBJ2-3	CASSSRTSLMDRDTQYF
TRBV30	TRBD1	TRBJ1-5	CAWSGQGNNQPQHF
TRBV6-8	TRBD2	TRBJ2-3	CASSHPGSGRRVSPDTQYF
TRBV5-1	.	TRBJ2-5	CASSLSVETQYF
TRBV9	.	TRBJ2-1	CASSVDPHSYNEQFF
TRBV28	.	TRBJ1-2	CASTSLDGQLGPYGYTF
TRBV7-8	.	TRBJ1-5	CASSLGVYGNQPQHF
TRBV18	.	TRBJ2-7	CASSRGRDEQYF
TRBV28	TRBD1	TRBJ1-4	CATRDSPNEKLFF
TRBV19	.	TRBJ2-1	CASSIDPPAWAGEQFF
TRBV18	.	TRBJ2-7	CASSLGTGSEQYF
TRBV28	TRBD1	TRBJ2-7	CASSLPGGINYEQYF
TRBV20-1	.	TRBJ2-2	CSAIGSTGLFF
TRBV14	.	TRBJ2-7	CASSLMTGGYEQYF
TRBV9	.	TRBJ1-6	CASSETVANSPLHF
TRBV27	.	TRBJ2-6	CASSPTPKRVQGLSGANVLTF
TRBV9	.	TRBJ1-2	CASVRTNYGYTF
TRBV18	TRBD2	TRBJ2-1	CASSPDRGLTEFF
TRBV7-2	TRBD1	TRBJ1-5	CASSLSGRGQYSNQPQHF
TRBV11-2	.	TRBJ1-6	CASSARWGESPLHF
TRBV24-1	.	TRBJ2-3	CATSDRLVDTQYF
TRBV19	TRBD1	TRBJ2-7	CASSNQIRTGRAYEQYF
TRBV7-3	.	TRBJ2-7	CASTGRTSYEQYF
TRBV5-6	.	TRBJ1-3	CASSANRAGNTIYF
TRBV18	.	TRBJ1-4	CASSPGHSEKLFF
TRBV4-3	.	TRBJ1-1	CASSQESFRDTEAFF
TRBV6-5	.	TRBJ1-2	CASSYSTQQGYTF
TRBV7-8	.	TRBJ1-2	CASSLGVNYGYTF
TRBV6-5	.	TRBJ1-5	CASSSMDRQGAQHF
TRBV27	.	TRBJ1-3	CASSLTGARGNTIYF
TRBV27	TRBD2	TRBJ2-7	CASSLHTSGSGYEQYF
TRBV19	TRBD1	TRBJ1-6	CASSFYRGENSPLHF
TRBV3-1/TRBV3-2	.	TRBJ1-6	CASSQHNSPLHF
TRBV28	.	TRBJ1-6	CASRQTNNSPLHF
TRBV27	TRBD1	TRBJ1-1	CASIPSGGNTEAFF
TRBV15	.	TRBJ2-1	CATSAGPGGEQFF
TRBV6-5	.	TRBJ1-5	CASSYSKVSPHQPQHF
TRBV28	.	TRBJ1-1	CATALYTEAFF
TRBV14	TRBD1	TRBJ2-1	CASSPGRDRGMNEQFF
TRBV30	.	TRBJ1-4	CAWSVTAFNEKLFF
TRBV28	TRBD1	TRBJ1-1	CASSFLGTGSTEAFF